The rows below give T cell receptor beta chains drawn from one sample of a study of CD8+CD57+ T cells in acquired aplastic anemia. TCRdb recomputed calls from the reads with MiXCR, one row per CDR3 protein. The sample records 200,000 to 300,000 distinct CDR3 sequences, 82% being singletons. The sequenced sample was sorted CD4+, CD8+, or CD8+CD57+ T cells (not recorded which) from PBMCs. The source of these receptors is a human donor with aplastic anemia. CDR3s include the opening cysteine and the closing phenylalanine or tryptophan. A D gene is named only where the DNA matches it firmly. The size of a clone is reported for some rows only, either as once, few or many, or as a class for expanded clones.

d_call j_call cdr3_length v_call clone_size cdr3_nt cdr3_aa
TRBD1 TRBJ2-7 15 TRBV9 NA TGTGCCAGCAGCGTCCGGACAGGGGACATGGACGAGCAGTACTTC CASSVRTGDMDEQYF
TRBD1 TRBJ2-5 14 TRBV7-6 few TGTGCCAGCAGACAAGGGACAGGGGATGAGACCCAGTACTTC CASRQGTGDETQYF
NA TRBJ1-1 13 TRBV24-1 NA TGTGCCACCAGCCCCGGGGAGATAGATGAAGCTTTCTTT CATSPGEIDEAFF
NA TRBJ2-7 14 TRBV2 NA TGTGCCAGCAGCGTAAGCACAGAGTCCTACGAGCAGTACTTC CASSVSTESYEQYF
NA TRBJ1-6 13 TRBV2 NA TGTGCCAGCAGTGAATCCGGTAGTTCACCCCTCCACTTT CASSESGSSPLHF
NA TRBJ1-2 15 TRBV7-9 NA TGTGCCAGCAGCTTGCCAGGAAGCGGGGGGAACGATGAGCCCTTC CASSLPGSGGNDEPF
TRBD2 TRBJ2-3 14 TRBV7-2 NA TGTGCCAGCAGCTTGGCGGGGGGCGCCGACTATGAGTACTTT CASSLAGGADYEYF
NA TRBJ2-3 15 TRBV7-2 NA TGTGCCAGCAGCTTAGCGGGAGGCCCCATTACGCAGTATTATTTT CASSLAGGPITQYYF
TRBD2 TRBJ2-3 14 TRBV11-2 NA TGCGCCAGCAGCTCAACTAGCGGGGGCGATACGCAGTATTTT CASSSTSGGDTQYF
NA TRBJ2-2 14 TRBV5-6 NA TGTGCCAGCAGTATCGGAGGGCGGACCGGGGAGCTGTTTTTT CASSIGGRTGELFF
NA TRBJ1-1 14 TRBV12-3/TRBV12-4 NA TGTGCCAGCAGCCGCCCCCCAAAGAGCACTGAAGCTTTCTTT CASSRPPKSTEAFF